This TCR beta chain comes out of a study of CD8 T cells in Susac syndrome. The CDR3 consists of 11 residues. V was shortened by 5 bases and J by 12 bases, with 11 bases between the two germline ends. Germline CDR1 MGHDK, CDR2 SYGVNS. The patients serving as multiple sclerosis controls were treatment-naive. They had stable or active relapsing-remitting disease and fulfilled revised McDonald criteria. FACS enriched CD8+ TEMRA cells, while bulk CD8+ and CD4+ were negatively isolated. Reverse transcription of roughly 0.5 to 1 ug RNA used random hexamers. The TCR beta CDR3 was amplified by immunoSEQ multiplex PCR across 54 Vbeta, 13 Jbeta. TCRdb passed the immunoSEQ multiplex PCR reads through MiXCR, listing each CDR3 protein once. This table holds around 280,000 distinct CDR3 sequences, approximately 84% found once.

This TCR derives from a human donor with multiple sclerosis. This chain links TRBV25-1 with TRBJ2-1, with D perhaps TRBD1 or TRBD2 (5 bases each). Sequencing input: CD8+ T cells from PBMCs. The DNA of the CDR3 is TGTGCCAGCAGTTACCGGGGCGCGCAGTTCTTC. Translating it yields CASSYRGAQFF.